What follows describes a single T cell receptor beta chain. The junction differs from germline at one of its ends, possibly a read error. The data were obtained in a study of blood T cell repertoires in COVID-19. Overall study: Whether acute or convalescent, the COVID-19 samples came from the United States, Italy and Spain.

Clones were sequenced by immunoSEQ multiplex PCR, and TCRdb holds only the in-frame ones, with some missing. The table includes 150,000 or so clones, roughly 79% detected once. Sequencing was done on a sample of PBMCs or T cells enriched from blood (not recorded which). The origin of this receptor is a woman aged 45-65 years who had recovered from COVID-19.

The CDR3 region has the DNA TGTGCCAGCAGCTCCTTTCCCGGACAGGCTTTGTTC. This codes for CASSSFPGQALF. The chain joins TRBV11-2 to TRBJ1-2; TRBD1 matches 7 bases. Germline loops: CDR1 SGHAT, CDR2 FQNNGV. The CDR3 is 12 amino acids.